This is a list of T cell receptor beta chains from one sample in a study of T-cell reconstitution after alpha-beta-depleted transplantation in children. A single record per CDR3 protein comes from TCRdb applying MiXCR to the PCR reads. In the table there are under 85,000 distinct CDR3 sequences, 15% to 20% of which are singletons. Sequenced material: PBMCs, mostly from graft donor cells, taken 360 days after TCRalphabeta/CD19-depleted stem cell transplant. These receptors were taken from a male patient aged 2-15 years who had a stem cell transplant for acute lymphoblastic leukemia, so the T cells may come from the graft donor. Each CDR3 is given with its conserved first and last residue. The order of the fields is D gene, V gene, J gene, clone size, CDR3 length, CDR3 DNA, CDR3 protein. A D gene is named only where the DNA matches it firmly. Clone size, where shown, is once, few, many, or a class for clones that have expanded.

>-|TRBV6-5|TRBJ2-4|-|15
TGTGCCAGCAGTTACTCGGGGTCAGGGGGGGACATTCAGTACTTC
CASSYSGSGGDIQYF
>-|TRBV4-2|TRBJ2-1|-|13
TGTGCCAGCAGCCACAGGGACACCTATGAGCAGTTCTTC
CASSHRDTYEQFF
>-|TRBV3-1|TRBJ2-5|many|15
TGTGCCAGCAGCCACATGATGACAGGCCAAGAGACCCAGTACTTC
CASSHMMTGQETQYF
>TRBD2|TRBV5-1|TRBJ2-2|few|15
TGCGCCAGCAGCCCGGGACTAGCGGGGAACGGGGAGCTGTTTTTT
CASSPGLAGNGELFF
>-|TRBV12-3/TRBV12-4|TRBJ2-2|-|14
TGTGCCAGCAGTTCAGGTTGGGCCACCGGGGAGCTGTTTTTT
CASSSGWATGELFF
>-|TRBV5-2|TRBJ1-3|few|16
TGTGCCAGCAACGAAGACAGCCCGATCTCTGGAAACACCATATATTTT
CASNEDSPISGNTIYF
>-|TRBV4-1|TRBJ2-3|-|16
TGCGCCAGCAGCCAAGGTACACCCTACTCCACCAATACGCAGTATTTT
CASSQGTPYSTNTQYF
>-|TRBV6-5|TRBJ1-6|many|14
TGTGCCAGCAGTTTCAGGGGTCCTAATTCACCCCTCCACTTT
CASSFRGPNSPLHF
>-|TRBV21-1|TRBJ2-1|-|22
TGTGCCAGCAGCACCCAAGGGGAGGACAGGGGGCTCGGCGGGCATCCTGTCGATGAGCAGTTCTTC
CASSTQGEDRGLGGHPVDEQFF
>-|TRBV9|TRBJ2-1|few|15
TGTGCCAGCAGCTCCCCCCCCCGAAAAGCCAATGAGCAGTTCTTC
CASSSPPRKANEQFF
>TRBD2|TRBV20-1|TRBJ2-4|few|18
TGCAGTGCTAGTATCGGACTAGCGGGAGGGCCGGCCAAAAACATTCAGTACTTC
CSASIGLAGGPAKNIQYF
>TRBD1|TRBV24-1|TRBJ2-1|-|12
TGTGCCACCAGTGATGGCCGGGACAGAGAGCTCTTC
CATSDGRDRELF
>-|TRBV4-2|TRBJ1-2|few|13
TGTGCCAGCAGCCAAGTTTCAGGGGATGGCTACACCTTC
CASSQVSGDGYTF
>TRBD2|TRBV6-5|TRBJ2-1|many|16
TGTGCCAGCAGAAAACTAGCGGGGAGCTCCTACAATGAGCAGTTCTTC
CASRKLAGSSYNEQFF
>-|TRBV29-1|TRBJ1-2|-|12
TGCAGCGTTGAGGACGGTAACTATGGCTACACCTTC
CSVEDGNYGYTF
>-|TRBV9|TRBJ2-1|few|16
TGTGCCAGCAGCGTAGGGACAACGCCACTTTACAATGAGCAGTTCTTC
CASSVGTTPLYNEQFF
>-|TRBV20-1|TRBJ2-1|-|13
TGCAGTGCTAGCCGGCTAGGGATCAAGGAGCAGTTCTTC
CSASRLGIKEQFF
>-|TRBV11-3|TRBJ2-3|-|15
TGTGCCAGCAGTTGGAGGCGGGAATTCGCAGATACGCAGTATTTT
CASSWRREFADTQYF
>-|TRBV20-1|TRBJ2-5|-|13
TGCAGTGCTAGACGGACAGTAGAAGAGACCCAGTACTTC
CSARRTVEETQYF
>TRBD2|TRBV6-5|TRBJ2-6|few|18
TGTGCCAGCAGTTACTGGGGGGGAAGCCCCTCTGGGGCCAACGTCCTGACTTTC
CASSYWGGSPSGANVLTF
>-|TRBV25-1|TRBJ1-4|-|14
TGTGCCAGCACGGGCAGGAAAACTAATGAAAAACTGTTTTTT
CASTGRKTNEKLFF
>TRBD1|TRBV11-3|TRBJ2-7|many|15
TGTGCCAGCAGCCAAGGACAGGAGAGTACCTACGAGCAGTACTTC
CASSQGQESTYEQYF
>TRBD2|TRBV11-2|TRBJ2-4|few|17
TGTGCCAGCAGCTTTTTAGGGGTAGCGGGAGGGCCAAACATTCAGTACTTC
CASSFLGVAGGPNIQYF
>-|TRBV5-1|TRBJ1-1|-|17
TGCGCCAGCAGCTTGTCACCAAGAGGGGCGTTCGACACTGAAGCTTTCTTT
CASSLSPRGAFDTEAFF
>-|TRBV27|TRBJ2-1|-|16
TGTGCCAGCAGTTCCCCCGGACAGGGAGGGGGCAATGAGCAGTTCTTC
CASSSPGQGGGNEQFF
>-|TRBV10-3|TRBJ2-7|-|15
TGTGCCATCAGTGAGTCGGTTGAAACTACGAAGAAGCAGTACTTC
CAISESVETTKKQYF
>-|TRBV5-1|TRBJ2-5|-|14
TGCGCCAGCAGCTTTGGACAGAACCAAGAGACCCAGTACTTC
CASSFGQNQETQYF
>TRBD1|TRBV5-6|TRBJ2-5|few|14
TGTGCCAGCAGAAGGGACAGCCCTCGGGAGACCCAGTACTTC
CASRRDSPRETQYF
>TRBD2|TRBV18|TRBJ2-7|few|16
TGTGCCAGCTCGCTTGGACTAGCGGGAGGCGCCTACGAGCAGTACTTC
CASSLGLAGGAYEQYF
>TRBD2|TRBV24-1|TRBJ2-1|many|15
TGTGCCACCAGTGGTGCGGGAGGCAATTACAATGAGCAGTTCTTC
CATSGAGGNYNEQFF
>TRBD1|TRBV12-3/TRBV12-4|TRBJ2-1|-|14
TGTGCCAGCAGTTTTGGGACAGTCTACAATGAGCAGTTCTTC
CASSFGTVYNEQFF
>TRBD2|TRBV20-1|TRBJ2-7|few|15
TGCAGTGCTAGAGATCTCACTAGCGGGACCTACGAGCAGTACTTC
CSARDLTSGTYEQYF
>-|TRBV12-3/TRBV12-4|TRBJ2-1|many|15
TGTGCCAGCAGGTTACCAGGGCAACCCTACAATGAGCAGTTCTTC
CASRLPGQPYNEQFF
>TRBD1|TRBV6-5|TRBJ1-5|few|16
TGTGCCAGCAGTTATTCAGGGGGCAAGGGCAATCAGCCCCAGCATTTT
CASSYSGGKGNQPQHF
>TRBD2|TRBV12-3/TRBV12-4|TRBJ2-7|-|15
TGTGCCAGCAGTTTACGGGGCGGGAGCTCCTACGAGCAGTACTTC
CASSLRGGSSYEQYF
>TRBD1|TRBV4-1|TRBJ1-1|-|14
TGCGCCAGCACGGGGGGACAGTGCTGGACTGAAGCTTTCTTT
CASTGGQCWTEAFF
>-|TRBV18|TRBJ1-1|-|13
TGTGCCAGCTCCCCCGTAGGACTGGCTGAAGCTTTCTTT
CASSPVGLAEAFF
>TRBD1|TRBV7-9|TRBJ2-5|-|14
TGTGCCAGCAACACGGACAGGGCGGAAAAGACCCAGTACTTC
CASNTDRAEKTQYF
>-|TRBV30|TRBJ2-3|-|15
TGTGCCTGGAGTGTAGGTCTCCCCCGCACAGATACGCAGTATTTT
CAWSVGLPRTDTQYF
>-|TRBV5-1|TRBJ2-2|few|14
TGCGCCAGCAGGGGGACATTCTACACCGGGGAGCTGTTTTTT
CASRGTFYTGELFF
>-|TRBV2|TRBJ1-6|few|16
TGTGCCAGCAGTGACCGGGCAAGCTCCTATAATTCACCCCTCCACTTT
CASSDRASSYNSPLHF
>TRBD2|TRBV4-1|TRBJ2-4|-|15
TGCGCCAGCAGCAAGACTAGCGGGAGGGGGGACATTCAGTACTTC
CASSKTSGRGDIQYF
>-|TRBV7-9|TRBJ1-2|few|15
TGTGCCAGCAGCACCCTCGGGGCACCTAACTATGGCTACACCTTC
CASSTLGAPNYGYTF
>TRBD2|TRBV9|TRBJ2-3|-|16
TGTGCCAGCAGCGTGGCTAGCGGGAGGGTTGGAGATACGCAGTATTTT
CASSVASGRVGDTQYF
>-|TRBV3-1|TRBJ2-7|many|15
TGTGCCAGCAGCCGAGCCCCCGGGAGACTAAACGAGCAGTACTTC
CASSRAPGRLNEQYF
>-|TRBV3-1|TRBJ2-1|few|15
TGTGCCAGCAGCCAAGACTCTACGATCTACAATGAGCAGTTCTTC
CASSQDSTIYNEQFF
>TRBD2|TRBV4-1|TRBJ2-3|-|17
TGCGCCAGCAGCCCAGTTGAGCGGGACTCGAACACAGATACGCAGTATTTT
CASSPVERDSNTDTQYF